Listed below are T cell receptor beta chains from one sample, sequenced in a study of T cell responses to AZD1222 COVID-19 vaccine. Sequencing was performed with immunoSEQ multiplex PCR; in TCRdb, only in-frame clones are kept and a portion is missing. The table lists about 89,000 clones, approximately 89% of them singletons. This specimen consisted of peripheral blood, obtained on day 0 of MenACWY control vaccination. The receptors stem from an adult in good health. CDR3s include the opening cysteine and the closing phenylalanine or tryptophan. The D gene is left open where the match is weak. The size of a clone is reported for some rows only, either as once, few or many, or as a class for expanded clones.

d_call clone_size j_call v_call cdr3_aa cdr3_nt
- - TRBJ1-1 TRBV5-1 CASSLSSIQNTEAFF TGCGCCAGCAGCTTGTCTTCAATTCAGAACACTGAAGCTTTCTTT
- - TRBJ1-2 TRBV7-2 CASSSRVIHYGYTF TGTGCCAGCAGCTCCAGGGTCATCCACTATGGCTACACCTTC
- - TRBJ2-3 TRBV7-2 CASSIQVTDTQYF TGTGCCAGCAGCATTCAGGTCACAGATACGCAGTATTTT
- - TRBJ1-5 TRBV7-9 CASSLGFGQSDSNQPQHF TGTGCCAGCAGCTTAGGATTTGGACAGTCTGATAGCAATCAGCCCCAGCATTTT
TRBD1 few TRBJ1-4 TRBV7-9 CAFPGDSTNEKLFF TGTGCCTTCCCCGGGGACAGCACTAATGAAAAACTGTTTTTT
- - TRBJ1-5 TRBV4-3 CASSQELQGPTSNQPQHF TGCGCCAGCAGCCAAGAGTTACAAGGACCAACCAGCAATCAGCCCCAGCATTTT
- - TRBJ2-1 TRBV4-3 CASSQDPLLNEQFF TGCGCCAGCAGCCAAGACCCACTTCTCAATGAGCAGTTCTTC
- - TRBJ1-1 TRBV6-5 CASSYAYRDTEAFF TGTGCCAGCAGTTACGCCTACAGGGACACTGAAGCTTTCTTT
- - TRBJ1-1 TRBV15 CATSRPTGTNTEAFF TGTGCCACCAGCAGACCGACCGGAACGAACACTGAAGCTTTCTTT
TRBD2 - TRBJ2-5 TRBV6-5 CASRLAEGTQYF TGTGCCAGCAGGCTAGCGGAGGGGACCCAGTACTTC
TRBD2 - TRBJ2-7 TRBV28 CASSYPGGAYEQYF TGTGCCAGCAGTTACCCTGGGGGGGCCTACGAGCAGTACTTC
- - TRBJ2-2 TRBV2 CASSEVGNTNTGELFF TGTGCCAGCAGTGAAGTTGGCAACACGAACACCGGGGAGCTGTTTTTT
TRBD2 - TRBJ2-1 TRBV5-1 CASSEREGPYNEQFF TGCGCCAGCAGCGAGCGGGAGGGCCCATACAATGAGCAGTTCTTC
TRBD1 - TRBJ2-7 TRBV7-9 CASSPGTGNSYEQYF TGTGCCAGCAGCCCCGGGACAGGGAACTCCTACGAGCAGTACTTC
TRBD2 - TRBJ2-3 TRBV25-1 CASSEPRTSGSADTQYF TGTGCCAGCAGTGAACCCCGGACTAGCGGGAGCGCAGATACGCAGTATTTT
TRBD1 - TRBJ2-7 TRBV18 CASTGGIGHEQYF TGTGCCAGCACAGGGGGGATAGGACACGAGCAGTACTTC
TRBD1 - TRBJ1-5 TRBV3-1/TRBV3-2 CASSQGQGGQPQHF TGTGCCAGCAGCCAAGGACAGGGTGGTCAGCCCCAGCATTTT
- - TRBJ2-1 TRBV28 CASSLPRASYNEQFF TGTGCCAGCAGTTTGCCCAGGGCCTCCTACAATGAGCAGTTCTTC
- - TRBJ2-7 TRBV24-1 CATSPGMSYEQYF TGTGCCACCTCGCCAGGGATGTCCTACGAGCAGTACTTC
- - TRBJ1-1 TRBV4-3 CASSQDSQWNTEAFF TGCGCCAGCAGCCAAGATTCTCAATGGAACACTGAAGCTTTCTTT
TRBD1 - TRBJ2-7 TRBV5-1 CASSSGPDRAYEQYF TGCGCCAGCAGCAGTGGTCCGGACAGGGCCTACGAGCAGTACTTC
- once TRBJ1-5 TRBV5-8 CASSLEGTSNQPQHF TGTGCCAGCAGCTTGGAGGGGACCAGCAATCAGCCCCAGCATTTT
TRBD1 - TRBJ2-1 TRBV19 CASSTTGVEQFF TGTGCCAGTAGTACCACAGGGGTAGAGCAGTTCTTC
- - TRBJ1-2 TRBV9 CASSVGGTLQSQSYGYTF TGTGCCAGCAGCGTAGGGGGAACCCTTCAAAGTCAGTCCTATGGCTACACCTTC
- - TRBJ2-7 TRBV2 CASSESSPGEQYF TGTGCCAGCAGTGAATCCTCGCCCGGCGAGCAGTACTTC
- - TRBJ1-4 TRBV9 CASSSNPDEKLFF TGTGCCAGCAGCTCTAACCCTGACGAAAAACTGTTTTTT
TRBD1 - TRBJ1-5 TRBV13 CASSLGARGRGQPQHF TGTGCCAGCAGCTTAGGGGCCAGGGGGCGCGGGCAGCCCCAGCATTTT
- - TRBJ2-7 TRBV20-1 CSAKTGFQQYF TGCAGTGCAAAGACAGGCTTCCAGCAGTACTTC
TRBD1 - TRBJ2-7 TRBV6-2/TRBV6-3 CASSYKGQGALHEQYF TGTGCCAGCAGTTATAAGGGACAGGGGGCGCTCCACGAGCAGTACTTC
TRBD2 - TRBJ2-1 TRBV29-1 CSALAGNGVNEQFF TGCAGCGCCCTAGCGGGAAATGGTGTGAATGAGCAGTTCTTC
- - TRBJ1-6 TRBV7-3 CASSNSHSGNSPLHF TGTGCCAGCAGCAACAGCCACTCGGGAAATTCACCCCTCCACTTT
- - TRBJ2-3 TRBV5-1 CASSSSGGLGDTQYF TGCGCCAGCAGCTCCTCTGGGGGGCTTGGAGATACGCAGTATTTT
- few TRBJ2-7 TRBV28 CASRTVTHYEQYF TGTGCCAGCAGGACTGTCACCCATTACGAGCAGTACTTC
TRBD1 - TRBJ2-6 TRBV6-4 CASSDYWSGGSFSGANVLTF TGTGCCAGCAGTGACTATTGGTCAGGGGGATCCTTCTCTGGGGCCAACGTCCTGACTTTC
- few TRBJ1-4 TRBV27 CASSLGLQEKLFF TGTGCCAGCAGTTTGGGTTTGCAGGAAAAACTGTTTTTT
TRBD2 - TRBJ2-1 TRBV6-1 CASSEREAPYNEQFF TGTGCCAGCAGTGAACGGGAGGCCCCCTACAATGAGCAGTTCTTC
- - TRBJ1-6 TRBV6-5 CASSPGGARNSPLHF TGTGCCAGCAGTCCGGGGGGGGCACGTAATTCACCCCTCCACTTT
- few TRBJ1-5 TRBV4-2 CASSLPGGGNQPQHF TGTGCCAGCAGCCTCCCCGGTGGCGGGAATCAGCCCCAGCATTTT
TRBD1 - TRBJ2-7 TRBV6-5 CASSPPGGLNYEQYF TGTGCCAGCAGTCCACCAGGGGGCCTCAACTACGAGCAGTACTTC
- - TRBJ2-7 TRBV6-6 CASSDWTSGSEQYF TGTGCCAGCAGTGACTGGACCTCGGGGTCCGAGCAGTACTTC
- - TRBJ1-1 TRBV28 CASSLGELEAFF TGTGCCAGCAGTTTGGGCGAGTTGGAAGCTTTCTTT
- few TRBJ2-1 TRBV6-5 CASRPGTNYNEQFF TGTGCCAGCAGGCCCGGGACAAACTACAATGAGCAGTTCTTC
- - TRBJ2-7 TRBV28 CATQAISEQYF TGTGCCACCCAGGCCATAAGCGAGCAGTACTTC
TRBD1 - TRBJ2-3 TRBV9 CASSTGQKVDTQYF TGTGCCAGCAGCACGGGACAGAAGGTTGATACGCAGTATTTT
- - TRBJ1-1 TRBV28 CASSLSGGPNTEAFF TGTGCCAGCAGTTTATCGGGGGGACCGAACACTGAAGCTTTCTTT
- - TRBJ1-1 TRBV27 CASSLSRGNTEAFF TGTGCCAGCAGTTTATCGAGGGGGAACACTGAAGCTTTCTTT
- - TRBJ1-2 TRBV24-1 CATSDLSSYGYTF TGTGCCACCAGTGATTTGTCCTCCTATGGCTACACCTTC
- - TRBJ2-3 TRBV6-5 CASSVQGTDTQYF TGTGCCAGCAGCGTCCAGGGCACAGATACGCAGTATTTT
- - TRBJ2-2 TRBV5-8 CASSLARATNTGELFF TGTGCCAGCAGCTTGGCCAGGGCCACTAACACCGGGGAGCTGTTTTTT
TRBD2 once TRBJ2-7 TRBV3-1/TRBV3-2 CASSLSGGGREQYF TGTGCCAGCAGCCTCAGCGGCGGGGGGCGCGAGCAGTACTTC
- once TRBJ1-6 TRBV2 CASTPENNSPLHF TGTGCCAGCACTCCCGAGAATAATTCACCCCTCCACTTT
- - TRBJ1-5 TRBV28 CASSPPGEGGGNQPQHF TGTGCCAGCAGTCCCCCCGGGGAGGGAGGGGGCAATCAGCCCCAGCATTTT